This TCR beta chain was sequenced in a study of Ad26.COV2.S vaccination and SARS-CoV-2 variants. Treatment indicated: around 19 received Ad26.COV2.S at low or high dose, single or two shots; several received placebo; per-sample allocation not given. Collection of the samples took place on day 63 after the first injection of vaccine or placebo. A Boston donor was an adult aged 18-55 years. It was Wuhan-strain SARS-CoV-2 spike that the Ad26 vaccine vector expressed. This clone showed up just once. Its antigen is undetermined. CDR1 and CDR2 from the germline V gene are MNHEY and SMNVEV (reference sequence). The CDR3 is made up of 15 amino acids. V was shortened by 4 bases and J by 1 base, with 13 bases between the two germline ends. Study outcomes and limitations: Breadth and depth estimates from TCRs may understate total T cell responses. Substantial post-vaccination breadth of spike-specific CD8+ and CD4+ T cell responses was reported.

Sequencing used immunoSEQ multiplex PCR; TCRdb keeps in-frame clones, though not all of them. Among about 390,000 clones listed, more than 85% were seen once. The chain has TRBV27 and TRBJ1-1, with D unresolved. This TCR derives from a person between 18 and 65 years old who received the Ad26.COV2.S COVID-19 vaccine or a placebo. The sequenced sample was peripheral blood, obtained in a trial of Ad26.COV2.S vaccine versus placebo. CDR3 protein: CASSSRTLGNTEAFF. The CDR3 coding sequence is TGTGCCAGCAGTTCCCGAACGCTCGGGAACACTGAAGCTTTCTTT.